This TCR beta chain comes out of a study of blood T cell repertoires in COVID-19. TCRdb's table, derived via immunoSEQ multiplex PCR, lists solely in-frame clones and lacks some. The data hold approximately 85,000 clones, with around four fifths observed a single time. Germline V gene data show CDR1 as WSHSY and CDR2 as SAAADI. The CDR3 spans 17 residues. Deletions cut 7 bases from V and 3 bases from J, with 24 bases between. The TCR originated in a woman in her 70s with active or convalescent COVID-19. Source material: peripheral blood. The rearrangement links TRBV10-2 to TRBJ1-2, with D possibly TRBD1 on 5 matching bases. This chain's CDR3 is CASTGLWGPPPDYGYTF. In DNA form, the CDR3 reads TGCGCCAGCACGGGACTATGGGGACCACCTCCGGACTATGGCTACACCTTC.